Listed below are T cell receptor beta chains from one sample, sequenced in a study of technical replicates of blood from four donors. TCRdb keeps only in-frame clones here, not all; method: immunoSEQ multiplex PCR. The sample holds 80,000 to 95,000 clones, approximately 96% seen once. The sample comprised T cells isolated from PBMCs. The receptors come from a human donor in good health. Both conserved end residues are part of each CDR3. Each record gives: D gene, V gene, J gene, clone size, CDR3 protein, CDR3 DNA. D genes are given only for firm matches. Only part of the rows carry a size: once, few, many, or a class if the clone is expanded.

d_gene: -; v_gene: TRBV19; j_gene: TRBJ1-2; abundance: -; CDR3aa: CASRKGVYGYTF; CDR3nt: TGTGCCAGTAGAAAGGGAGTCTATGGCTACACCTTC
d_gene: -; v_gene: TRBV4-1; j_gene: TRBJ2-7; abundance: -; CDR3aa: CASSHRRGIEQYF; CDR3nt: TGCGCCAGCAGCCATCGTCGGGGGATCGAGCAGTACTTC
d_gene: TRBD1; v_gene: TRBV10-1; j_gene: TRBJ2-5; abundance: -; CDR3aa: CASSESGQGAETQYF; CDR3nt: TGCGCCAGCAGTGAGAGTGGTCAGGGGGCAGAGACCCAGTACTTC
d_gene: -; v_gene: TRBV6-4; j_gene: TRBJ2-1; abundance: -; CDR3aa: CASSVIGASYNEQFF; CDR3nt: TGTGCCAGCAGTGTTATTGGAGCCTCCTACAATGAGCAGTTCTTC
d_gene: -; v_gene: TRBV7-7; j_gene: TRBJ2-5; abundance: -; CDR3aa: CASSLDGGAQYF; CDR3nt: TGTGCTAGCAGCTTAGACGGGGGTGCCCAGTACTTC
d_gene: -; v_gene: TRBV7-2; j_gene: TRBJ1-2; abundance: -; CDR3aa: CASREQGHGYTF; CDR3nt: TGTGCCAGCAGGGAACAGGGACATGGCTACACCTTC
d_gene: TRBD2; v_gene: TRBV27; j_gene: TRBJ2-7; abundance: once; CDR3aa: CATSIGTSRREQYF; CDR3nt: TGTGCCACTTCGATCGGGACTAGCCGGCGGGAGCAGTACTTC
d_gene: -; v_gene: TRBV7-9; j_gene: TRBJ2-4; abundance: -; CDR3aa: CASRWGLLLAKNIQYF; CDR3nt: TGTGCCAGCAGGTGGGGCCTCCTACTAGCCAAAAACATTCAGTACTTC
d_gene: TRBD2; v_gene: TRBV10-3; j_gene: TRBJ2-5; abundance: -; CDR3aa: CAISELAGGETQYF; CDR3nt: TGTGCCATCAGTGAGTTAGCGGGGGGAGAGACCCAGTACTTC
d_gene: -; v_gene: TRBV5-1; j_gene: TRBJ1-1; abundance: -; CDR3aa: CASSLTAFDVNTEAFF; CDR3nt: TGCGCCAGCAGCCTTACAGCCTTTGACGTGAACACTGAAGCTTTCTTT
d_gene: TRBD1; v_gene: TRBV10-3; j_gene: TRBJ2-6; abundance: -; CDR3aa: CAARVREGTGAGANVLTF; CDR3nt: TGTGCCGCACGGGTTCGTGAGGGGACAGGGGCTGGGGCCAACGTCCTGACTTTC
d_gene: -; v_gene: TRBV7-6; j_gene: TRBJ2-2; abundance: -; CDR3aa: CASSLEHRTLVNGELFF; CDR3nt: TGTGCCAGCAGCTTAGAACACAGGACCTTGGTGAACGGGGAGCTGTTTTTT
d_gene: -; v_gene: TRBV5-1; j_gene: TRBJ1-3; abundance: -; CDR3aa: CASSSGEPGNTIYF; CDR3nt: TGCGCCAGCAGCTCGGGGGAACCTGGAAACACCATATATTTT
d_gene: TRBD2; v_gene: TRBV19; j_gene: TRBJ2-1; abundance: -; CDR3aa: CASSLRGDNEQFF; CDR3nt: TGTGCCAGTAGTCTACGGGGGGACAATGAGCAGTTCTTC
d_gene: -; v_gene: TRBV9; j_gene: TRBJ1-2; abundance: once; CDR3aa: CASSAVARSYGYTF; CDR3nt: TGTGCCAGCAGCGCGGTCGCAAGGAGCTATGGCTACACCTTC
d_gene: -; v_gene: TRBV9; j_gene: TRBJ2-1; abundance: once; CDR3aa: CASSVESNNEQFF; CDR3nt: TGTGCCAGCAGCGTAGAAAGCAACAATGAGCAGTTCTTC
d_gene: TRBD1; v_gene: TRBV11-2; j_gene: TRBJ2-1; abundance: -; CDR3aa: CASSKDRGHEQFF; CDR3nt: TGTGCCAGCAGCAAGGACAGGGGGCATGAGCAGTTCTTC
d_gene: TRBD1; v_gene: TRBV5-1; j_gene: TRBJ1-4; abundance: -; CDR3aa: CASSQDRINEKLFF; CDR3nt: TGCGCCAGCAGCCAGGACAGGATCAATGAAAAACTGTTTTTT
d_gene: -; v_gene: TRBV28; j_gene: TRBJ1-4; abundance: -; CDR3aa: CASSFRGGKEKLFF; CDR3nt: TGTGCCAGCAGTTTCAGGGGCGGAAAAGAAAAACTGTTTTTT
d_gene: -; v_gene: TRBV6-1; j_gene: TRBJ2-3; abundance: once; CDR3aa: CASSEDDRLTDTQYF; CDR3nt: TGTGCCAGCAGTGAAGACGACAGGCTCACAGATACGCAGTATTTT
d_gene: -; v_gene: TRBV12-5; j_gene: TRBJ2-5; abundance: -; CDR3aa: CASAPRQSEPQETQYF; CDR3nt: TGTGCTAGTGCCCCGAGACAATCCGAACCCCAAGAGACCCAGTACTTC
d_gene: -; v_gene: TRBV7-9; j_gene: TRBJ1-2; abundance: -; CDR3aa: CASSLPGNYGYTF; CDR3nt: TGTGCCAGCAGCTTACCGGGGAACTATGGCTACACCTTC
d_gene: -; v_gene: TRBV6-1; j_gene: TRBJ1-5; abundance: -; CDR3aa: CASSEGVRGPQHF; CDR3nt: TGTGCCAGCAGTGAAGGGGTTCGGGGGCCCCAGCATTTT
d_gene: TRBD2; v_gene: TRBV5-6; j_gene: TRBJ2-2; abundance: -; CDR3aa: CASSLLGGRTANTGELFF; CDR3nt: TGTGCCAGCAGCCTGCTCGGGGGGAGGACGGCGAACACCGGGGAGCTGTTTTTT
d_gene: TRBD1; v_gene: TRBV9; j_gene: TRBJ2-7; abundance: -; CDR3aa: CASSVGDRNYEQYF; CDR3nt: TGTGCCAGCAGCGTAGGGGACAGGAACTACGAGCAGTACTTC
d_gene: -; v_gene: TRBV27; j_gene: TRBJ1-1; abundance: -; CDR3aa: CASRDTNTEAFF; CDR3nt: TGTGCCAGCAGGGACACAAACACTGAAGCTTTCTTT
d_gene: -; v_gene: TRBV27; j_gene: TRBJ1-4; abundance: -; CDR3aa: CASSAYNRRGEKLFF; CDR3nt: TGTGCCAGCAGTGCCTACAACCGGAGGGGAGAAAAACTGTTTTTT
d_gene: -; v_gene: TRBV7-2; j_gene: TRBJ1-2; abundance: -; CDR3aa: CASSLWVGQMGGYTF; CDR3nt: TGTGCCAGCAGCTTATGGGTCGGACAAATGGGAGGCTACACCTTC
d_gene: TRBD2; v_gene: TRBV29-1; j_gene: TRBJ2-2; abundance: -; CDR3aa: CSGGTSFTGELFF; CDR3nt: TGCAGCGGGGGGACTAGTTTCACCGGGGAGCTGTTTTTT
d_gene: TRBD1; v_gene: TRBV19; j_gene: TRBJ1-2; abundance: -; CDR3aa: CASRIGQGHDYGYTF; CDR3nt: TGTGCCAGTAGAATCGGACAGGGACACGACTATGGCTACACCTTC
d_gene: TRBD2; v_gene: TRBV13; j_gene: TRBJ2-1; abundance: -; CDR3aa: CASSPAGGGYNEQFF; CDR3nt: TGTGCCAGCAGCCCAGCGGGGGGGGGATACAATGAGCAGTTCTTC
d_gene: -; v_gene: TRBV5-4; j_gene: TRBJ1-5; abundance: few; CDR3aa: CASRLSGSNQPQHF; CDR3nt: TGTGCCAGCAGACTTTCAGGCTCCAATCAGCCCCAGCATTTT
d_gene: -; v_gene: TRBV28; j_gene: TRBJ2-7; abundance: -; CDR3aa: CASSLGPRGLASYEQYF; CDR3nt: TGTGCCAGCAGTTTAGGCCCGAGGGGGTTGGCGTCCTACGAGCAGTACTTC
d_gene: -; v_gene: TRBV10-3; j_gene: TRBJ2-3; abundance: -; CDR3aa: CAISDSEGREDTQYF; CDR3nt: TGTGCCATCAGTGACTCGGAGGGCCGGGAAGATACGCAGTATTTT
d_gene: TRBD1; v_gene: TRBV16; j_gene: TRBJ1-3; abundance: once; CDR3aa: CASSQHLDRANSGNTIYF; CDR3nt: TGTGCCAGCAGCCAGCACTTGGACAGGGCGAACTCTGGAAACACCATATATTTT
d_gene: -; v_gene: TRBV2; j_gene: TRBJ1-4; abundance: -; CDR3aa: CASSEALRSENEKLFF; CDR3nt: TGTGCCAGCAGTGAAGCGCTTCGTTCCGAGAATGAAAAACTGTTTTTT
d_gene: -; v_gene: TRBV5-1; j_gene: TRBJ2-3; abundance: -; CDR3aa: CASSLEQGSPDTQYF; CDR3nt: TGCGCCAGCAGCTTAGAACAGGGATCCCCAGATACGCAGTATTTT
d_gene: TRBD2; v_gene: TRBV4-1; j_gene: TRBJ2-3; abundance: -; CDR3aa: CASSQSGRGTQYF; CDR3nt: TGCGCCAGCAGCCAATCAGGGAGGGGCACGCAGTATTTT
d_gene: -; v_gene: TRBV5-6; j_gene: TRBJ2-7; abundance: -; CDR3aa: CASRTDRSYEQYF; CDR3nt: TGTGCCAGCAGAACGGACAGATCCTACGAGCAGTACTTC
d_gene: -; v_gene: TRBV19; j_gene: TRBJ1-5; abundance: once; CDR3aa: CASSRQGNQPQHF; CDR3nt: TGTGCCAGTAGTCGCCAGGGTAATCAGCCCCAGCATTTT
d_gene: TRBD1; v_gene: TRBV28; j_gene: TRBJ2-6; abundance: -; CDR3aa: CASSTGATGGANVLTF; CDR3nt: TGTGCCTCTTCGACAGGGGCTACGGGAGGGGCCAACGTCCTGACTTTC
d_gene: -; v_gene: TRBV7-9; j_gene: TRBJ1-2; abundance: -; CDR3aa: CASSLSGGSYGYTF; CDR3nt: TGTGCCAGCAGCTTATCTGGGGGCTCCTATGGCTACACCTTC
d_gene: TRBD1; v_gene: TRBV28; j_gene: TRBJ1-5; abundance: -; CDR3aa: CASSWTGGSNQPQHF; CDR3nt: TGTGCCAGCAGTTGGACAGGGGGTTCCAATCAGCCCCAGCATTTT
d_gene: -; v_gene: TRBV10-3; j_gene: TRBJ1-1; abundance: -; CDR3aa: CAISPLDRNTEAFF; CDR3nt: TGTGCCATCAGTCCCCTGGACAGGAACACTGAAGCTTTCTTT
d_gene: -; v_gene: TRBV9; j_gene: TRBJ1-5; abundance: -; CDR3aa: CASSPGTNNQPQHF; CDR3nt: TGTGCCAGCAGCCCCGGGACAAATAATCAGCCCCAGCATTTT
d_gene: -; v_gene: TRBV5-1; j_gene: TRBJ2-7; abundance: -; CDR3aa: CASSLTRGSSYEQYF; CDR3nt: TGCGCCAGCAGCTTAACCAGGGGCAGCTCCTACGAGCAGTACTTC
d_gene: -; v_gene: TRBV9; j_gene: TRBJ2-7; abundance: -; CDR3aa: CASSPRDNYEQYF; CDR3nt: TGTGCCAGCAGCCCCCGGGACAACTACGAGCAGTACTTC
d_gene: TRBD2; v_gene: TRBV29-1; j_gene: TRBJ2-1; abundance: -; CDR3aa: CSVAWATSVNEQFF; CDR3nt: TGCAGCGTTGCTTGGGCAACTAGCGTCAATGAGCAGTTCTTC
d_gene: -; v_gene: TRBV28; j_gene: TRBJ2-5; abundance: -; CDR3aa: CAISPYGYQETQYF; CDR3nt: TGTGCCATCTCTCCCTACGGGTACCAAGAGACCCAGTACTTC
d_gene: -; v_gene: TRBV7-8; j_gene: TRBJ1-4; abundance: -; CDR3aa: CASSPTVGPTVGLFF; CDR3nt: TGTGCCAGCAGCCCCACGGTGGGGCCGACGGTCGGACTGTTTTTT
d_gene: TRBD1; v_gene: TRBV5-4; j_gene: TRBJ2-7; abundance: -; CDR3aa: CASSLTGDPGQYF; CDR3nt: TGTGCCAGCAGCTTGACAGGGGATCCTGGGCAGTACTTC
d_gene: TRBD2; v_gene: TRBV5-1; j_gene: TRBJ2-7; abundance: -; CDR3aa: CASSLDWEGNYEQYF; CDR3nt: TGCGCCAGCAGCTTGGATTGGGAGGGGAACTACGAGCAGTACTTC
d_gene: -; v_gene: TRBV19; j_gene: TRBJ1-5; abundance: -; CDR3aa: CASKPKGGYSNQPQHF; CDR3nt: TGTGCCAGTAAACCAAAAGGGGGATATAGCAATCAGCCCCAGCATTTT
d_gene: TRBD1; v_gene: TRBV4-2; j_gene: TRBJ1-5; abundance: -; CDR3aa: CASSQDGTGQGWKEPQHF; CDR3nt: TGTGCCAGCAGCCAAGATGGGACGGGACAGGGGTGGAAGGAGCCCCAGCATTTT